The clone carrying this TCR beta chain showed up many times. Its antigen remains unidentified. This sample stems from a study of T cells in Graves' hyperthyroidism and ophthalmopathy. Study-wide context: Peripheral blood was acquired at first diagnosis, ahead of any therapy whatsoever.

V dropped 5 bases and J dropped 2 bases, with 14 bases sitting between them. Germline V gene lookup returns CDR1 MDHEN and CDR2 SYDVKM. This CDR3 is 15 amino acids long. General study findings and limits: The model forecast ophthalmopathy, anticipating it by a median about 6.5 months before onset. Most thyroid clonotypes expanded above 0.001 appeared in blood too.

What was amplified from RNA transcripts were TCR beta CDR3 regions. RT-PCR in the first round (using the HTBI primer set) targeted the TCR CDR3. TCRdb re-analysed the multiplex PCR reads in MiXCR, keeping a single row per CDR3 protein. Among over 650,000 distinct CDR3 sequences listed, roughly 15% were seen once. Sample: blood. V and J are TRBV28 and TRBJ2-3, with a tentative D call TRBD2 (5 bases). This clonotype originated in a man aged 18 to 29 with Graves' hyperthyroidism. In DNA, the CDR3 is TGTGCCAGCAGTCTTGTAGCGCCGCTCACAGATACGCAGTATTTT. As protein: CASSLVAPLTDTQYF.